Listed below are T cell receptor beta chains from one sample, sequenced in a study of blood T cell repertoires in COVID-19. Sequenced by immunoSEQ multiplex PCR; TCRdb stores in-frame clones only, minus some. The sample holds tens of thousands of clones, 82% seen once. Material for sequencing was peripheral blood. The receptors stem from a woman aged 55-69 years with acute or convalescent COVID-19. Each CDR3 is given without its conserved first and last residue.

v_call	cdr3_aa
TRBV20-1	SASNRNTEAF
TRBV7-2	ASSLTSGGALDTQY
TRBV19	ASSHPGQGWAEAF
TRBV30	AWGQRNQPQH
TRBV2	ASQLERTEAF
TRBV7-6	ASSLVPGEQGEQY
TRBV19	ASSMTGTGFYEQY
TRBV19	ASSIRSNYGYT
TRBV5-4	ASSRGPSYNSPLH
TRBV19	ASSIDLRNTEAF
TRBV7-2	ASSLARDSHYGYT
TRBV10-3	AVSRGQLNTEAF
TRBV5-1	ASSVDLSGTGHEQY
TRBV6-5	ASTLGAKKFEQY
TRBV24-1	AARQGAANEKLF
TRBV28	ASSPRLAENTGELF
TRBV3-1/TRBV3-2	ASSQGLAGGAYEQY
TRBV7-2	ASSLGGTPQETQY
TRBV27	ASSLNGEDRGRETQY
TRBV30	AWSQRGQGNNQPQH
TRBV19	ASSIGDRGREKLF
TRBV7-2	ASSLGVSGGNTQY
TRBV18	ASSPTAGFEKLF
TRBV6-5	ASRDSARGNTIY
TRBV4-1	ASSRGGLAILGNEQF
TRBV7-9	ASSPGSQPQH
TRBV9	ASSTPGQGEWGYT
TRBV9	ASSPEGDRARGNTIY